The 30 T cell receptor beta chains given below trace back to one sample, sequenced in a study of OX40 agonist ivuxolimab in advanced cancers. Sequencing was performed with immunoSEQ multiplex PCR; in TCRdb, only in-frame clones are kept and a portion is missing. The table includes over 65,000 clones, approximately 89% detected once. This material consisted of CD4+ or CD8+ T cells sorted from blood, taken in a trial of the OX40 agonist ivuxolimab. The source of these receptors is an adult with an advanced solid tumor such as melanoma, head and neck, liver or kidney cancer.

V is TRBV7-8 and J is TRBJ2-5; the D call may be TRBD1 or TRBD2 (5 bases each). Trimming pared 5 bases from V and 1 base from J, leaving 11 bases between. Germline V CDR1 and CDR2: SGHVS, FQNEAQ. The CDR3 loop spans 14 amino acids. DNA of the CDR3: TGTGCCAGCAGCCTCCGGGACGGCCAAGAGACCCAGTACTTC. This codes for CASSLRDGQETQYF.

Here the CDR3 reads CASSLDRGRGNQPQHF. DNA for the CDR3: TGTGCCAGCAGCTTGGACAGGGGGCGAGGCAATCAGCCCCAGCATTTT. This chain uses TRBV5-8 with TRBJ1-5; TRBD1 agrees at 9 bases. This CDR3 comprises 16 residues. CDR1 is SGHTS, CDR2 YDEGEE, per germline. V shed 0 bases, J shed 2 bases, and the junction held 3 bases outside the gene matches. The full variable domain, completed using reference TRBV5-8 and TRBJ1-5, is EAGVTQSPTHLIKTRGQQATLRCSPISGHTSVYWYQQALGLGLQFLLWYDEGEERNRGNFPPRFSGRQFPNYSSELNVNALELEDSALYLCASSLDRGRGNQPQHFGDGTRLSIL.

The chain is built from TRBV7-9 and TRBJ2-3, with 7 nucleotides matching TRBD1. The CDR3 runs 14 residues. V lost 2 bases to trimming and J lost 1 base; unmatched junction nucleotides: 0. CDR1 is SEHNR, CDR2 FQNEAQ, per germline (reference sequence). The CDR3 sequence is CASSLQGGTDTQYF. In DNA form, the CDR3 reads TGTGCCAGCAGCTTACAGGGGGGCACAGATACGCAGTATTTT. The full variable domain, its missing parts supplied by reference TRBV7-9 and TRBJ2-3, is DTGVSQNPRHKITKRGQNVTFRCDPISEHNRLYWYRQTLGQGPEFLTYFQNEAQLEKSRLLSDRFSAERPKGSFSTLEIQRTEQGDSAMYLCASSLQGGTDTQYFGPGTRLTVL.

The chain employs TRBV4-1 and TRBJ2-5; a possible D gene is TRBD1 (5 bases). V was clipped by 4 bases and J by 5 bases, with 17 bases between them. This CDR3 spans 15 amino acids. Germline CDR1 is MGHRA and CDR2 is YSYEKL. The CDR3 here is CASSPHPGRAETQYF. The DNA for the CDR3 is TGCGCCAGCAGCCCCCACCCGGGCAGGGCTGAGACCCAGTACTTC.

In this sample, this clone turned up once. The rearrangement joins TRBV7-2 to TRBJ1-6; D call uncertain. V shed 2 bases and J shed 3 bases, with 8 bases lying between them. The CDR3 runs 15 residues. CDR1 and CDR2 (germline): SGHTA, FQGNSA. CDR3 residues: CASSLLRLYNSPLHF. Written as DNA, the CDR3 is TGTGCCAGCAGCTTATTACGGCTCTATAATTCACCCCTCCACTTT.

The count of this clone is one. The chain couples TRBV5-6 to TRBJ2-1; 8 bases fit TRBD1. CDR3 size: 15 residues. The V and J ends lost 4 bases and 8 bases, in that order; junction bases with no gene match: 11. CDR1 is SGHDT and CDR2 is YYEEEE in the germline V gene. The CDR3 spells CASSLTGTGGHEQFF. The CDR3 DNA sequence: TGTGCCAGCAGCCTAACAGGGACAGGAGGGCATGAGCAGTTCTTC. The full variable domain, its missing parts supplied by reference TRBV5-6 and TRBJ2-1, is DAGVTQSPTHLIKTRGQQVTLRCSPKSGHDTVSWYQQALGQGPQFIFQYYEEEERQRGNFPDRFSGHQFPNYSSELNVNALLLGDSALYLCASSLTGTGGHEQFFGPGTRLTVL.

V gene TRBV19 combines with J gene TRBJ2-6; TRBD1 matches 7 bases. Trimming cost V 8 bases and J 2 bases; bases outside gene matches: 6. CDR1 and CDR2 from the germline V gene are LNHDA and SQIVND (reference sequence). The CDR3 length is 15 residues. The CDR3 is CASVTGAAGANVLTF. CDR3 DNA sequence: TGTGCCAGTGTTACAGGGGCCGCTGGGGCCAACGTCCTGACTTTC.

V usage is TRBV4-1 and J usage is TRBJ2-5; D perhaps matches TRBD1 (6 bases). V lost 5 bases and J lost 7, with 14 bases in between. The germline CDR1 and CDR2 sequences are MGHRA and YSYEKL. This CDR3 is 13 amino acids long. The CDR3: CASSEGVRGTQYF. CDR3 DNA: TGCGCCAGCAGCGAGGGGGTACGAGGGACCCAGTACTTC.

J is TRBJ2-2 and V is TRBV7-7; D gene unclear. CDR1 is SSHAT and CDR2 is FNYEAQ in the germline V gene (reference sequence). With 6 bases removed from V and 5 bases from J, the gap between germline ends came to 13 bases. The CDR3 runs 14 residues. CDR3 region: CASRTWTETGELFF. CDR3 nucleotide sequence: TGTGCCAGCAGAACATGGACGGAGACCGGGGAGCTGTTTTTT. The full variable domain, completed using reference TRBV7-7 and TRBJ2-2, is GAGVSQSPRYKVTKRGQDVTLRCDPISSHATLYWYQQALGQGPEFLTYFNYEAQPDKSGLPSDRFSAERPEGSISTLTIQRTEQRDSAMYRCASRTWTETGELFFGEGSRLTVL.

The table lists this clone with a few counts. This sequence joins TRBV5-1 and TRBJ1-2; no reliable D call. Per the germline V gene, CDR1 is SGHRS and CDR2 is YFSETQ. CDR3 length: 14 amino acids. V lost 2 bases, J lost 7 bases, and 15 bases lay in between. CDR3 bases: TGCGCCAGCAGCTTAGGTTCGGCAGGAGGTGGCTACACCTTC. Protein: CASSLGSAGGGYTF.

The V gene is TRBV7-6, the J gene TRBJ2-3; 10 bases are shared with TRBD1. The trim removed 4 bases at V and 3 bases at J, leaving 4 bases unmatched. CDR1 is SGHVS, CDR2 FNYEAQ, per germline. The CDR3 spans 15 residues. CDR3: CASSSGTGVTDTQYF. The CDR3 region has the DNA TGTGCCAGCAGCTCCGGGACAGGGGTGACAGATACGCAGTATTTT.

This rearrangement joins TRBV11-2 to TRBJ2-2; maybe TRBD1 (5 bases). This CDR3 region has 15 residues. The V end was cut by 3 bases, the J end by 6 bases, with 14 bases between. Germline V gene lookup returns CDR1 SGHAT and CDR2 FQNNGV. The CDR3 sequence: CASSFRFQGPGELFF. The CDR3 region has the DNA TGTGCCAGCAGCTTTCGTTTTCAGGGCCCCGGGGAGCTGTTTTTT.

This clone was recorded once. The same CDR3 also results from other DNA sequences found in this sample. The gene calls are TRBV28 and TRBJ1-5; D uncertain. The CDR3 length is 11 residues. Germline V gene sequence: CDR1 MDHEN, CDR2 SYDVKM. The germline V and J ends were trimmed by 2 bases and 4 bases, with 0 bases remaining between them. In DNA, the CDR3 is TGTGCCAGCAGTTTAAATCAGCCCCAGCATTTT. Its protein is CASSLNQPQHF.

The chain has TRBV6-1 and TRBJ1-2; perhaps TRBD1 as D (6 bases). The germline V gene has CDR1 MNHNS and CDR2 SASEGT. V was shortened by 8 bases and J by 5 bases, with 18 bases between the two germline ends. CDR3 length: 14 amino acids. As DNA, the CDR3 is TGTGCCAGCCGCTTGGGGGCAGGCTTATATGGCTACACCTTC. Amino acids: CASRLGAGLYGYTF.

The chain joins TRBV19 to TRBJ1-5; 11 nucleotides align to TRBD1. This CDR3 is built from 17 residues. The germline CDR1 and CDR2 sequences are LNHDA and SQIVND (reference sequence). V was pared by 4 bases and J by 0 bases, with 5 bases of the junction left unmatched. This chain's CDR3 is CASSRGTGGNSNQPQHF. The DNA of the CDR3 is TGTGCCAGTAGTAGGGGGACAGGGGGAAATAGCAATCAGCCCCAGCATTTT.

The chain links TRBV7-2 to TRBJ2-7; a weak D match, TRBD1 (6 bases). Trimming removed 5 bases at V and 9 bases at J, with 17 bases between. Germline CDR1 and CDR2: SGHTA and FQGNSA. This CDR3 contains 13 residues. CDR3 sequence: CASSPRTATGQYF. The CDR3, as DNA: TGTGCCAGCAGCCCCAGAACTGCGACAGGGCAGTACTTC.

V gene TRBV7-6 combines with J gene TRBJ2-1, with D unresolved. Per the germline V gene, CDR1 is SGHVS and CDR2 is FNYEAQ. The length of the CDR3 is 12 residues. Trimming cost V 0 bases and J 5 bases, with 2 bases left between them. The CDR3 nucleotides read TGTGCCAGCAGCTTAGCGGACAATGAGCAGTTCTTC. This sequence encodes CASSLADNEQFF. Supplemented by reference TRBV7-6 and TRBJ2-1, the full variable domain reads GAGVSQSPRYKVTKRGQDVALRCDPISGHVSLYWYRQALGQGPEFLTYFNYEAQQDKSGLPNDRFSAERPEGSISTLTIQRTEQRDSAMYRCASSLADNEQFFGPGTRLTVL.

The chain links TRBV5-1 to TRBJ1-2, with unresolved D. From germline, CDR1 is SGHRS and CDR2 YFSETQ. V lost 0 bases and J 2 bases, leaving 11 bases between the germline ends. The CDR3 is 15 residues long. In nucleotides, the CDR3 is TGCGCCAGCAGCTTGGCGGGCGCCGGGAACTATGGCTACACCTTC. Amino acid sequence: CASSLAGAGNYGYTF. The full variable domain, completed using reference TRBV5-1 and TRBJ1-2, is KAGVTQTPRYLIKTRGQQVTLSCSPISGHRSVSWYQQTPGQGLQFLFEYFSETQRNKGNFPGRFSGRQFSNSRSEMNVSTLELGDSALYLCASSLAGAGNYGYTFGSGTRLTVV.

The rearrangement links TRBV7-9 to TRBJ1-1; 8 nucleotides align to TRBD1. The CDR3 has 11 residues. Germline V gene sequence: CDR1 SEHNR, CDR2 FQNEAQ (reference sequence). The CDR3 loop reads CGGQANTEAFF. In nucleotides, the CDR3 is TGTGGGGGACAGGCCAACACTGAAGCTTTCTTT. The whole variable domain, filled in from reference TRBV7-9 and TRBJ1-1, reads DTGVSQNPRHKITKRGQNVTFRCDPISEHNRLYWYRQTLGQGPEFLTYFQNEAQLEKSRLLSDRFSAERPKGSFSTLEIQRTEQGDSAMYLCGGQANTEAFFGQGTRLTVV.

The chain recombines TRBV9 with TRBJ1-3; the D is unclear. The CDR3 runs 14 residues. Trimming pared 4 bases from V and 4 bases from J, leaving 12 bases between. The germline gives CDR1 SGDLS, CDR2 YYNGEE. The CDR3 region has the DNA TGTGCCAGCAGCCCCATGACCTCGGGAAACACCATATATTTT. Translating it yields CASSPMTSGNTIYF.

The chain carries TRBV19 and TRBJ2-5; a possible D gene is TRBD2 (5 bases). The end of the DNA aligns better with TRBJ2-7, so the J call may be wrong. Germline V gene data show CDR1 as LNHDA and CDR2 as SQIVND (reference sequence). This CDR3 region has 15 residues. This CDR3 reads CASSWRTVSSYEQYF. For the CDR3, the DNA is TGTGCCAGTAGTTGGAGGACGGTGAGCTCCTACGAGCAGTACTTC.

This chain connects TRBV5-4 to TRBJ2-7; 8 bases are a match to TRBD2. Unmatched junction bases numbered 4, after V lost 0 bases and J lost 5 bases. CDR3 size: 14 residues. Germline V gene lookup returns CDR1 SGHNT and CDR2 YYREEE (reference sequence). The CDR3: CASSLAGGINEQYF. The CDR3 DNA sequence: TGTGCCAGCAGCTTGGCGGGGGGGATCAACGAGCAGTACTTC.

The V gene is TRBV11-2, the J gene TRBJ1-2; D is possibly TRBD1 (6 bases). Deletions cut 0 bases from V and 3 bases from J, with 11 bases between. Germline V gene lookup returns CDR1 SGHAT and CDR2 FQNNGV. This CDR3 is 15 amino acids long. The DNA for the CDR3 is TGTGCCAGCAGCTTAGATGGACAGCGGTACTATGGCTACACCTTC. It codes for CASSLDGQRYYGYTF.

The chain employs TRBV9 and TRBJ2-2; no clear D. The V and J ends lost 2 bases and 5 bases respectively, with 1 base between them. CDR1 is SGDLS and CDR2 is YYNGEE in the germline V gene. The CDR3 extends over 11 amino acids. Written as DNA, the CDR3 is TGTGCCAGCAGCGTTACCGGGGAGCTGTTTTTT. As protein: CASSVTGELFF.

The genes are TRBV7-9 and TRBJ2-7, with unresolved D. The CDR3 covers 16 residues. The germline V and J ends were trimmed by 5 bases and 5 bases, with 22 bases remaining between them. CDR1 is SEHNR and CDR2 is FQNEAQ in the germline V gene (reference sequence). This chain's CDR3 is CASSPFAPQVKDEQYF. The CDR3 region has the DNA TGTGCCAGCAGCCCATTTGCCCCCCAGGTAAAGGACGAGCAGTACTTC.

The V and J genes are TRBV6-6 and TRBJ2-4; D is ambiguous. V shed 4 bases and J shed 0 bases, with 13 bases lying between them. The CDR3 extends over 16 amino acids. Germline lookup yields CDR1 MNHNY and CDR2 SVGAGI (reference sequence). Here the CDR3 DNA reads TGTGCCAGCAGTTTACACACAAACCTAGCCAAAAACATTCAGTACTTC. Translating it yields CASSLHTNLAKNIQYF.

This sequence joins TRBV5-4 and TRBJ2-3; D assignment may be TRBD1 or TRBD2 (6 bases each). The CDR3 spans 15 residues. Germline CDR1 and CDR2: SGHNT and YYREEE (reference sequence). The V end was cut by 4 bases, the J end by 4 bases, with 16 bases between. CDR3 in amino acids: CASSPPPGAADTQYF. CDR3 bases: TGTGCCAGCAGCCCCCCCCCGGGGGCGGCAGATACGCAGTATTTT. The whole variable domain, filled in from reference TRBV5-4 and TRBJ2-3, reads ETGVTQSPTHLIKTRGQQVTLRCSSQSGHNTVSWYQQALGQGPQFIFQYYREEENGRGNFPPRFSGLQFPNYSSELNVNALELDDSALYLCASSPPPGAADTQYFGPGTRLTVL.

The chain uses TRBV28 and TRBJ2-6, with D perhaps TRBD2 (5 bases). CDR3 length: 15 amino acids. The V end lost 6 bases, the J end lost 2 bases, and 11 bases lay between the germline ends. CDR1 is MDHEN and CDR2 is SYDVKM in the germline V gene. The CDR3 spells CASSPEGPGANVLTF. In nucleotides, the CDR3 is TGTGCCAGCAGCCCTGAGGGTCCTGGGGCCAACGTCCTGACTTTC.

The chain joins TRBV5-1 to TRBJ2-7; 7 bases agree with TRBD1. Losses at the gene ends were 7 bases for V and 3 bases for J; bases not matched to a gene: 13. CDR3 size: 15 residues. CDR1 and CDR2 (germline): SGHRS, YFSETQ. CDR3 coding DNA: TGCGCCAGCGCAGGTCGGACAGGAGCCCACTACGAGCAGTACTTC. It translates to CASAGRTGAHYEQYF.

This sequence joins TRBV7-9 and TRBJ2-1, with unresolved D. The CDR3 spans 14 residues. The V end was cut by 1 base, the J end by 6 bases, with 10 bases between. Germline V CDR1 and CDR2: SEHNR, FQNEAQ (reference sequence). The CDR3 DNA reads TGTGCCAGCAGCTTAGGGCAGAAGAGCAATGAGCAGTTCTTC. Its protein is CASSLGQKSNEQFF.